This T cell receptor beta chain was sequenced during a study of cytomegalovirus exposure and HLA in healthy donors. Study context: The roughly 120 validation repertoires, a later analysis reported, used the same platform as the approximately 630 first-cohort repertoires. Study-wide findings and caveats: It was reported that the classifier diagnosed cytomegalovirus status with high specificity and sensitivity in both the original and validation cohorts. Rare TCR sequences dominated, though some public TCRs recurred in many donors.

The donors were in the 120-subject validation cohort; that cohort was separate from the roughly 660-subject first cohort. Comment on this clone: Its target is unknown.

In germline, CDR1 is LNHDA, CDR2 SQIVND (reference sequence). Deletions cut 0 bases from V and 15 bases from J, with 21 bases between. The CDR3 is 15 amino acids. This table comes from immunoSEQ multiplex PCR, and its TCRdb copy is limited to in-frame clones, with some not included. The sample records about 79,000 clones, roughly 93% being singletons. The sample was PBMCs. This chain joins TRBV19 and TRBJ1-5, with TRBD1 as a possible D gene (5 bases). This sequence originates from a woman in her 30s in good health and CMV-seronegative. The chain's CDR3 is CASSIDHQGPGGSHF. The CDR3 DNA is TGTGCCAGTAGTATAGATCACCAGGGTCCGGGTGGATCGCATTTT.